What follows are 6 T cell receptor beta chains derived from one specimen sequenced in a study of blood T cell repertoires in COVID-19. Using immunoSEQ multiplex PCR, the repertoire was profiled, and TCRdb retains in-frame clones only, with some absent. The table has hundreds of thousands of clones, around nine tenths seen once; the top ten hold about 3.9%. Input material: peripheral blood. The receptors derive from a woman aged 45-65 years with active or convalescent COVID-19.

This chain joins TRBV5-8 and TRBJ2-5, with 11 bases identical to TRBD2. The CDR3 is 17 residues long. The germline V gene encodes CDR1 SGHTS and CDR2 YDEGEE. The J segment lost 3 bases and the V segment lost 4 bases, leaving 11 bases of the junction unmatched. The CDR3 loop is CASSQGTTSGREETQYF. The CDR3 DNA is TGTGCCAGCAGCCAAGGGACTACTAGCGGGAGAGAAGAGACCCAGTACTTC.

This chain links TRBV4-2 with TRBJ2-1, with a weak D call TRBD2 (6 bases). CDR1 and CDR2 from the germline V gene are LGHNA and YNFKEQ. The CDR3 sequence is 13 residues long. The germline V and J ends were trimmed by 5 bases and 10 bases, with 15 bases remaining between them. The CDR3 DNA reads TGTGCCAGCAGCGCCCGGACGGGAGAGGAGCAGTTCTTC. Its protein is CASSARTGEEQFF.

V is TRBV18 and J is TRBJ1-2, with 11 nucleotides matching TRBD1. With V trimmed by 1 base and J by 6 bases, 7 bases remained unmatched. The CDR3 is 16 amino acids. Germline V CDR1 and CDR2: KGHSH, LQKENI. The CDR3 nucleotides read TGTGCCAGCTCACCACGAGGGACAGGGGGTGACGATGGCTACACCTTC. Protein sequence: CASSPRGTGGDDGYTF.

This chain links TRBV6-5 with TRBJ1-1; D is unresolved. This CDR3 spans 13 amino acids. The V gene lost 6 bases and the J gene lost 0 bases, with 8 bases spanning the gap. In germline, CDR1 is MNHEY, CDR2 SVGAGI. The CDR3: CASRNNLNTEAFF. CDR3 sequence (DNA): TGTGCCAGCAGAAACAATCTGAACACTGAAGCTTTCTTT.

This chain connects TRBV25-1 to TRBJ2-7; 9 bases align to TRBD1. Unmatched junction bases numbered 6, after V lost 6 bases and J lost 6 bases. In germline, CDR1 is MGHDK, CDR2 SYGVNS. The CDR3 consists of 13 residues. CDR3 DNA sequence: TGTGCCAGCAGGATAACAGGGGGCGGCGAGCAGTACTTC. Protein product: CASRITGGGEQYF.

The chain carries TRBV7-3 and TRBJ2-2; the D is unclear. From germline, CDR1 is SGHTA and CDR2 FQGTGA. This CDR3 comprises 13 residues. With 2 bases removed from V and 8 bases from J, the gap between germline ends came to 9 bases. CDR3 DNA: TGTGCCAGCAGCTTATCCGGGTCGGGGGAGCTGTTTTTT. Residues: CASSLSGSGELFF. The full variable domain, with the rest looked up from reference TRBV7-3 and TRBJ2-2, is GAGVSQTPSNKVTEKGKYVELRCDPISGHTALYWYRQSLGQGPEFLIYFQGTGAADDSGLPNDRFFAVRPEGSVSTLKIQRTERGDSAVYLCASSLSGSGELFFGEGSRLTVL.